This T cell receptor beta chain derives from a study of OX40 agonist ivuxolimab in advanced cancers. Across the whole study: The dose-escalation cohort was about 86% male, with a mean age of around 60 years, ranging about 23 to 80.

CDR3 length equals 14 residues. J gave up 6 bases and V 3 bases, and 10 bases lay outside the gene matches. Germline CDR1 GTSNPN, CDR2 SVGIG (reference sequence). Clones were read by immunoSEQ multiplex PCR, and TCRdb kept only the in-frame ones, dropping some. The table records some 75,000 clones, about 88% of them present only once. The rearrangement links TRBV30 to TRBJ1-1; TRBD1 matches 7 bases. Source: CD4+ or CD8+ T cells sorted from blood, taken in a trial of the OX40 agonist ivuxolimab. The receptor's source is an adult with an advanced solid tumor such as melanoma, head and neck, liver or kidney cancer. The CDR3 protein is CAWRAKGASAEAFF. The CDR3, as DNA: TGTGCCTGGAGGGCAAAGGGGGCGTCCGCTGAAGCTTTCTTT.